This T cell receptor (beta chain) was captured in a study of metastatic and nonmetastatic thyroid tumors. Study outcomes and limitations: Malignant thyroid tumors reportedly had TCR beta diversity that was significantly higher than in benign nodules, in blood and tumor.

In germline, CDR1 is GTSNPN, CDR2 SVGIG (reference sequence). CDR3 length: 13 amino acids. V lost 2 bases and J lost 7, with 14 bases in between. All patients were treatment-naive before thyroid surgery. This clone was seen more than once but under ten times. Its antigen is unknown. Per the study methods: A classifier of distant metastasis in papillary thyroid cancer was built from CDR3 differences (across clinicopathological groups). TCRdb recomputed clones from the PCR reads via MiXCR. TCRdb, not the original authors, processed these V and J calls. The data contain tens of thousands of clones, 25% to 30% of them singletons.

This clonotype was sampled from a female donor with papillary thyroid cancer or a benign thyroid nodule (not recorded which). Some clones in this sample may be carry-over from other donors' samples. Sequenced input: blood. The chain is built from TRBV30 and TRBJ1-2; D perhaps matches TRBD1 (6 bases). This CDR3 is CAWSNTGLGGYTF. DNA of the CDR3: TGTGCCTGGAGTAATACAGGGTTGGGTGGCTACACCTTC.